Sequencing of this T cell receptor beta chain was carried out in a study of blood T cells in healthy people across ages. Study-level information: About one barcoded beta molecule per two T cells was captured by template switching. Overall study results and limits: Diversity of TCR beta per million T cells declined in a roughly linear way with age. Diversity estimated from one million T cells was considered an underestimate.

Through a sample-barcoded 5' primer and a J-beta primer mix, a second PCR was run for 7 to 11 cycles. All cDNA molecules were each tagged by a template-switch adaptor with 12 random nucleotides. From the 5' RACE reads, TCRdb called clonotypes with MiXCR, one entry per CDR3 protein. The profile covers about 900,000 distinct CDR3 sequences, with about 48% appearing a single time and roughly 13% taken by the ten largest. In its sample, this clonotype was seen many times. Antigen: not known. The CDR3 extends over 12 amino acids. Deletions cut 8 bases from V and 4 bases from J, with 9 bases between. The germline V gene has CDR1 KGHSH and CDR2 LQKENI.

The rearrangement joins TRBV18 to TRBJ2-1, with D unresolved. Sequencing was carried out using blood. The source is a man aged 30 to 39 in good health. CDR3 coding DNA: TGTGCCAGCAGCCCAACGTACAATGAGCAGTTCTTC. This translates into CASSPTYNEQFF.